The next 23 T cell receptor beta chains were all read from a single sample in a study of cytomegalovirus exposure and HLA in healthy donors. Some clones are missing from TCRdb's copy, which holds only in-frame ones; the method was immunoSEQ multiplex PCR. The sample lists approximately 190,000 clones; around 80% were seen once. The sequenced sample was PBMCs. These receptors were collected from a woman aged 30 to 39 in good health and CMV-seropositive.

The V gene is TRBV5-6, the J gene TRBJ2-3; possibly TRBD1 for D (6 bases). The CDR3 contains 13 residues. Germline-derived CDR1 and CDR2 are SGHDT and YYEEEE. Between the trimmed V and J ends, which lost 9 bases and 0 bases, there was a span of 11 bases. CDR3 coding DNA: TGTGCCACCGGGACAACCAGCACAGATACGCAGTATTTT. Protein product: CATGTTSTDTQYF.

The chain employs TRBV29-1 and TRBJ2-3, with D hard to call. Germline CDR1 is SQVTM and CDR2 is ANQGSEA. This CDR3 is 13 amino acids long. Trimming took 2 bases from V and 2 from J, leaving 8 bases between them. The DNA for the CDR3 is TGCAGCGTTGAAAACATCCACACAGATACGCAGTATTTT. Amino acid sequence: CSVENIHTDTQYF.

This clone came up many times. Other nucleotide sequences in the sample specify the same CDR3. The chain joins TRBV5-1 to TRBJ2-7, with TRBD2 identical over 7 bases. V lost 0 bases, J lost 0 bases, and 0 bases stayed unmatched. CDR1 is SGHRS, CDR2 YFSETQ, per germline. The CDR3 extends over 14 amino acids. DNA of the CDR3: TGCGCCAGCAGCTTGGGCGGGAGCTCCTACGAGCAGTACTTC. It encodes CASSLGGSSYEQYF.

V gene TRBV19 combines with J gene TRBJ2-2; 8 nucleotides align to TRBD2. J gave up 1 base and V 4 bases, and 11 bases lay outside the gene matches. Germline V gene lookup returns CDR1 LNHDA and CDR2 SQIVND (reference sequence). This CDR3 comprises 18 residues. CDR3 in DNA: TGTGCCAGTAGTACCGGACTAGCCCCCACGGGGAACACCGGGGAGCTGTTTTTT. This translates into CASSTGLAPTGNTGELFF. Full variable domain (outside the CDR3, taken from reference TRBV19 and TRBJ2-2): DGGITQSPKYLFRKEGQNVTLSCEQNLNHDAMYWYRQDPGQGLRLIYYSQIVNDFQKGDIAEGYSVSREKKESFPLTVTSAQKNPTAFYLCASSTGLAPTGNTGELFFGEGSRLTVL.

The rearrangement links TRBV6-6 to TRBJ2-7, with D possibly TRBD2 on 7 matching bases. The germline CDR1 and CDR2 sequences are MNHNY and SVGAGI (reference sequence). Trimming took off 6 bases at V and 3 bases at J, with 18 bases between the two ends. There are 15 residues in the CDR3. This CDR3 reads CASRRTGRGDYEQYF. The CDR3 DNA is TGTGCCAGCAGACGAACAGGGAGGGGGGACTACGAGCAGTACTTC.

The rearrangement links TRBV7-8 to TRBJ2-1; D is unresolved. Trimming removed 3 bases from V and 1 base from J, with 7 bases in between. CDR1 is SGHVS, CDR2 FQNEAQ, per germline. The CDR3 loop spans 14 amino acids. The CDR3 region has the DNA TGTGCCAGCAGCTTCTACTCATCCTACAATGAGCAGTTCTTC. It specifies CASSFYSSYNEQFF. Full variable domain (missing parts from reference TRBV7-8 and TRBJ2-1): GAGVSQSPRYKVAKRGQDVALRCDPISGHVSLFWYQQALGQGPEFLTYFQNEAQLDKSGLPSDRFFAERPEGSVSTLKIQRTQQEDSAVYLCASSFYSSYNEQFFGPGTRLTVL.

This chain connects TRBV5-1 to TRBJ2-5; D gene uncertain. The CDR3 length is 14 residues. Germline V CDR1 and CDR2: SGHRS, YFSETQ. With 2 bases removed from V and 1 base from J, the gap between germline ends came to 9 bases. DNA of the CDR3: TGCGCCAGCAGCTTTTTCTCGAGCCAAGAGACCCAGTACTTC. Amino acid sequence: CASSFFSSQETQYF.

The chain recombines TRBV28 with TRBJ2-2, with 10 bases that match TRBD1. Germline CDR1 reads MDHEN; CDR2 reads SYDVKM. CDR3 length: 18 residues. J was trimmed by 1 base and V by 3 bases; bases with no gene match: 8. The chain's CDR3 is CASSLRRDRGMNTGELFF. The DNA for the CDR3 is TGTGCCAGCAGTTTGCGTAGGGACAGGGGCATGAACACCGGGGAGCTGTTTTTT.

The rearrangement uses TRBV7-2 and TRBJ1-5; D remains ambiguous. Germline CDR1 SGHTA, CDR2 FQGNSA. V dropped 2 bases and J dropped 3 bases, with 8 bases sitting between them. CDR3 length: 14 amino acids. CDR3 residues: CASSLPGYNQPQHF. CDR3 nucleotides: TGTGCCAGCAGCTTACCGGGTTACAATCAGCCCCAGCATTTT.

The chain joins TRBV2 to TRBJ1-2; weak D call: TRBD1 (5 bases). Trimming removed 7 bases from V and 3 bases from J, with 15 bases in between. CDR3 size: 14 residues. The germline V gene has CDR1 SNHLY and CDR2 FYNNEI. CDR3 amino acids: CASTLIAGDYGYTF. The CDR3 bases are TGTGCCAGCACTCTTATTGCGGGGGACTATGGCTACACCTTC.

J is TRBJ1-1 and V is TRBV18; a weak D match, TRBD1 (5 bases). V lost 3 bases and J 8 bases, leaving 13 bases between the germline ends. This CDR3 contains 13 residues. CDR1 and CDR2 from the germline V gene are KGHSH and LQKENI. The CDR3 is CASSPGPGPEAFF. DNA for the CDR3: TGTGCCAGCTCACCCGGGCCAGGGCCCGAAGCTTTCTTT.

Only one count was recorded for this clone. The gene calls are TRBV5-4 and TRBJ2-2; perhaps TRBD1 as D (6 bases). Germline values: CDR1 SGHNT, CDR2 YYREEE (reference sequence). The CDR3 extends over 18 amino acids. V was pared by 4 bases and J by 2 bases, with 21 bases between. CDR3 nucleotide sequence: TGTGCCAGCAGCAAAACTACTAGAGGGGGACCTAACACCGGGGAGCTGTTTTTT. Translated, it gives CASSKTTRGGPNTGELFF. Full variable domain (missing parts from reference TRBV5-4 and TRBJ2-2): ETGVTQSPTHLIKTRGQQVTLRCSSQSGHNTVSWYQQALGQGPQFIFQYYREEENGRGNFPPRFSGLQFPNYSSELNVNALELDDSALYLCASSKTTRGGPNTGELFFGEGSRLTVL.

This clone was observed a handful of times. V gene TRBV6-5 combines with J gene TRBJ2-1; the match to TRBD2 covers 8 bases. Unmatched junction bases numbered 15, after V lost 5 bases and J lost 15 bases. Germline assignment: CDR1 MNHEY and CDR2 SVGAGI. The length of the CDR3 is 14 residues. The CDR3 loop reads CASSVSPSGTRPFF. CDR3 in DNA: TGTGCCAGCAGTGTCTCTCCAAGTGGGACTAGACCGTTCTTC.

J is TRBJ1-2 and V is TRBV6-5, with D perhaps TRBD1 (5 bases). The germline V gene encodes CDR1 MNHEY and CDR2 SVGAGI. V shed 2 bases and J shed 2 bases, with 15 bases lying between them. The CDR3 consists of 16 residues. The CDR3 coding sequence is TGTGCCAGCAGTTACGCCTGGACACAACGCAACTATGGCTACACCTTC. This translates into CASSYAWTQRNYGYTF.

This clone was picked up a small number of times. This chain uses TRBV6-1 with TRBJ1-1; TRBD1 is a possible D gene (6 bases). CDR1 and CDR2 from the germline V gene are MNHNS and SASEGT. CDR3 length equals 14 residues. V lost 7 bases and J 6 bases, leaving 18 bases between the germline ends. The CDR3 DNA is TGTGCCAGCATTCGATCTCAGGGGTGGGCTGAAGCTTTCTTT. Residues: CASIRSQGWAEAFF.

CDR3 DNA sequence: TGTGCCAGTGCGCGGGGCAGCAACTCCTACGAGCAGTACTTC. Translation gives CASARGSNSYEQYF. The chain links TRBV19 to TRBJ2-7, with D perhaps TRBD2 (6 bases). The CDR3 contains 14 residues. Germline V gene lookup returns CDR1 LNHDA and CDR2 SQIVND (reference sequence). With 8 bases removed from V and 0 bases from J, the gap between germline ends came to 14 bases.

The rearrangement joins TRBV6-6 to TRBJ2-1; 13 bases are shared with TRBD2. With V trimmed by 0 bases and J by 8 bases, 4 bases remained unmatched. Per the germline V gene, CDR1 is MNHNY and CDR2 is SVGAGI (reference sequence). This CDR3 has 16 amino acids. For the CDR3, the DNA is TGTGCCAGCAGTTACTCGAAGACTAGCGGGAGGTATGAGCAGTTCTTC. Translation gives CASSYSKTSGRYEQFF.

The V gene is TRBV7-9, the J gene TRBJ1-1; TRBD1 matches at 8 bases. From germline, CDR1 is SEHNR and CDR2 FQNEAQ (reference sequence). This CDR3 has 12 residues. V trimming: 6 bases; J trimming: 11 bases; junction bases outside the gene matches: 8. The CDR3 loop is CASRRDRGRAFF. The CDR3, as DNA: TGTGCCAGCAGACGAGACAGGGGAAGGGCTTTCTTT.

In nucleotides, the CDR3 is TGTGCCAGCAGTCCCCCAGTGGAGGTTGTGGGGTACTACGAGCAGTACTTC. It is translated as CASSPPVEVVGYYEQYF. The chain has TRBV28 and TRBJ2-7; TRBD2 might be the D (5 bases). This CDR3 has 17 amino acids. CDR1 and CDR2 (germline): MDHEN, SYDVKM. Trimming pared 5 bases from V and 3 bases from J, leaving 23 bases between. Using reference TRBV28 and TRBJ2-7 for the parts outside the CDR3, the full variable domain is DVKVTQSSRYLVKRTGEKVFLECVQDMDHENMFWYRQDPGLGLRLIYFSYDVKMKEKGDIPEGYSVSREKKERFSLILESASTNQTSMYLCASSPPVEVVGYYEQYFGPGTRLTVT.

A word on this clone: The junction and the germline gene differ at one end; a read error may be behind it. This chain links TRBV6-1 with TRBJ1-1; no firm D call. The CDR3 covers 13 residues. CDR1 is MNHNS and CDR2 is SASEGT in the germline V gene. Written as DNA, the CDR3 is TGTGCCGGCAGGCGGGAATTAGACACTGAAGCTTTCTTT. It yields the protein CAGRRELDTEAFF.

The chain links TRBV2 to TRBJ2-1; D remains unclear. The CDR3 is 15 residues long. Trimming removed 6 bases from V and 0 bases from J, with 12 bases in between. CDR1 and CDR2 from the germline V gene are SNHLY and FYNNEI. The CDR3 here is CASSLEQSSYNEQFF. The DNA for the CDR3 is TGTGCCAGCAGCCTGGAACAGAGCTCCTACAATGAGCAGTTCTTC.

The rearrangement uses TRBV6-5 and TRBJ2-4, with TRBD1 matching over 8 bases. This CDR3 is built from 15 residues. Losses at the gene ends were 4 bases for V and 6 bases for J; bases not matched to a gene: 8. Looked up from germline, CDR1 is MNHEY and CDR2 is SVGAGI. As DNA, the CDR3 is TGTGCCAGCAGTTCGCCCAGGGGGCGCTTAAACATTCAGTACTTC. This encodes CASSSPRGRLNIQYF.

The chain employs TRBV28 and TRBJ1-2; D remains ambiguous. Germline V gene lookup returns CDR1 MDHEN and CDR2 SYDVKM. The germline V and J ends were trimmed by 7 bases and 2 bases, with 5 bases remaining between them. The CDR3 is 11 amino acids. CDR3 loop: CASTGNYGYTF. CDR3 coding DNA: TGTGCCAGCACGGGAAACTATGGCTACACCTTC.